Below, 28 T cell receptor beta chains from the same sample are listed, as sequenced in a study of PD-L1 blockade in urothelial cancer. The method was immunoSEQ multiplex PCR; TCRdb's version includes in-frame clones alone and lacks a portion of them. The sample contains just under 30,000 clones, about 88% of which appear only once. The source material was PBMCs, sampled around atezolizumab (anti-PD-L1) treatment. All receptors come from a man between 50 and 59 years old with urothelial cancer.

The chain has TRBV15 and TRBJ1-5, with D perhaps matching TRBD1 (6 bases). Germline V gene data show CDR1 as LNHNV and CDR2 as YYDKDF (reference sequence). The CDR3 sequence is 19 residues long. V lost 5 bases and J 3 bases, leaving 26 bases between the germline ends. The CDR3 is CATSPKKLWTVFTNQPQHF. DNA for the CDR3: TGTGCCACCAGCCCGAAGAAACTATGGACAGTCTTTACCAATCAGCCCCAGCATTTT.

The chain recombines TRBV6-4 with TRBJ1-1, with 7 bases that match TRBD1. Germline V gene lookup returns CDR1 MRHNA and CDR2 SNTAGT. Losses at the gene ends were 6 bases for V and 1 base for J; bases not matched to a gene: 8. This CDR3 is 15 amino acids long. CDR3 residues: CASSLTGAANTEAFF. The CDR3 coding sequence is TGTGCCAGCAGCCTAACAGGGGCGGCGAACACTGAAGCTTTCTTT.

The rearrangement uses TRBV19 and TRBJ1-3; 7 bases match TRBD1. Trimming at V came to 9 bases and at J to 0 bases, leaving 8 bases not matched to a gene. This CDR3 comprises 15 residues. In germline, CDR1 is LNHDA, CDR2 SQIVND (reference sequence). CDR3 amino acids: CASARGQFSGNTIYF. Here the CDR3 DNA reads TGTGCCAGCGCGCGGGGACAGTTCTCTGGAAACACCATATATTTT.

This chain uses TRBV19 with TRBJ1-6; D gene ambiguous. The germline CDR1 and CDR2 sequences are LNHDA and SQIVND (reference sequence). CDR3 length equals 14 residues. The V end lost 2 bases, the J end lost 7 bases, and 9 bases lay between the germline ends. The CDR3 DNA follows: TGTGCCAGTAGTATATTGGGAGCCAATTCACCCCTCCACTTT. Amino acid sequence: CASSILGANSPLHF.

Turning to this clone: Germline and junction disagree at one end, which may indicate a read error. V is TRBV9 and J is TRBJ2-1, with TRBD2 matching 8 bases. CDR3 size: 12 residues. Germline V lookup: CDR1 SGDLS, CDR2 YYNGEE. DNA for the CDR3: TGTGCCAGCAGCTCCTCAGCGGGAGAGGCGCTCTTC. This encodes CASSSSAGEALF.

This clone has just a few counts. CDR3 loop: CASSLGTSGPETQYF. The CDR3 bases are TGTGCCAGCAGTTTGGGGACTAGCGGGCCAGAGACCCAGTACTTC. The chain is built from TRBV27 and TRBJ2-5, with 12 nucleotides matching TRBD2. There are 15 residues in the CDR3. In germline, CDR1 is MNHEY, CDR2 SMNVEV (reference sequence). J was trimmed by 4 bases and V by 3 bases; bases with no gene match: 3.

Turning to this clone: Sequence at one end of the junction differs from germline and may be a read error. The sample carries other DNA sequences with the same CDR3. The V and J genes are TRBV9 and TRBJ1-6; 12 bases are shared with TRBD1. CDR1 and CDR2 (germline): SGDLS, YYNGEE. CDR3 length: 17 amino acids. CDR3 loop: CASSARDRGLGNSPLHF. The CDR3 coding sequence is TGTGCCAGCAGCGCCAGGGACAGGGGGCTTGGTAATTCGCCCCTCCACTTT.

The CDR3 loop is CAWGQGYNQPQHF. The CDR3 DNA sequence: TGTGCCTGGGGACAGGGTTACAATCAGCCCCAGCATTTT. The chain couples TRBV30 to TRBJ1-5, with 8 bases that match TRBD1. From germline, CDR1 is GTSNPN and CDR2 SVGIG (reference sequence). This CDR3 has 13 residues. V was clipped by 5 bases and J by 3 bases; unmatched bases: 3.

This chain joins TRBV6-1 and TRBJ2-7; D is possibly TRBD2 (5 bases). The CDR3 length is 15 residues. Germline V gene lookup returns CDR1 MNHNS and CDR2 SASEGT. V lost 2 bases, J lost 2 bases, and 13 bases lay in between. The CDR3 DNA follows: TGTGCCAGCAGTGAATCCGGACTGAAAACCTACGAGCAGTACTTC. Encoded protein: CASSESGLKTYEQYF.

The rearrangement links TRBV18 to TRBJ1-4; 9 bases agree with TRBD1. The CDR3 loop spans 15 amino acids. V trimming: 5 bases; J trimming: 7 bases; junction bases outside the gene matches: 8. Germline CDR1 and CDR2: KGHSH and LQKENI. CDR3 coding DNA: TGTGCCAGCTCATCACAGGGGGCACTTGGTGAAAAACTGTTTTTT. This translates into CASSSQGALGEKLFF. The full variable domain, rest sourced from reference TRBV18 and TRBJ1-4, is NAGVMQNPRHLVRRRGQEARLRCSPMKGHSHVYWYRQLPEEGLKFMVYLQKENIIDESGMPKERFSAEFPKEGPSILRIQQVVRGDSAAYFCASSSQGALGEKLFFGSGTQLSVL.

In this sample, this clone turned up a few times. The J gene is TRBJ2-7, the V gene TRBV7-6; 7 bases fit TRBD2. The CDR3 spans 21 residues. Germline trimming cut 5 bases from V and 5 bases from J; bases unmatched to any gene: 30. Germline V CDR1 and CDR2: SGHVS, FNYEAQ. The CDR3 loop is CASSPNWGNTGGSYPGNEQYF. DNA for the CDR3: TGTGCCAGCAGCCCCAATTGGGGAAATACAGGCGGGAGCTACCCGGGGAACGAGCAGTACTTC.

The chain uses TRBV27 and TRBJ1-3; 7 nucleotides line up with TRBD1. From germline, CDR1 is MNHEY and CDR2 SMNVEV (reference sequence). This CDR3 comprises 15 residues. Germline trimming cut 5 bases from V and 4 bases from J; bases unmatched to any gene: 8. The CDR3 DNA reads as TGTGCCAGCAGTCGTACAGGGGTACACGGAAACACCATATATTTT. The encoded protein is CASSRTGVHGNTIYF.

The chain is built from TRBV7-8 and TRBJ2-5; 11 bases are shared with TRBD1. CDR1 and CDR2 (germline): SGHVS, FQNEAQ. The CDR3 loop spans 17 amino acids. J gave up 1 base and V 5 bases, and 9 bases lay outside the gene matches. CDR3 loop: CASSPLPGTGGQETQYF. CDR3 bases: TGTGCCAGCAGCCCACTACCGGGGACAGGGGGCCAAGAGACCCAGTACTTC.

This clone was counted once. The chain has TRBV19 and TRBJ1-1; D is uncertain. Germline CDR1 is LNHDA and CDR2 is SQIVND (reference sequence). This CDR3 comprises 12 residues. Deletions cut 2 bases from V and 6 bases from J, with 7 bases between. The CDR3 DNA sequence: TGTGCCAGTAGTATAAGAGGATCTGAAGCTTTCTTT. Encoded protein: CASSIRGSEAFF.

The chain uses TRBV27 and TRBJ1-6; no reliable D call. V was clipped by 6 bases and J by 10 bases, with 16 bases between them. The CDR3 runs 14 residues. Germline V CDR1 and CDR2: MNHEY, SMNVEV (reference sequence). The CDR3: CASSPIEGRSPLHF. DNA for the CDR3: TGTGCCAGCAGCCCCATCGAGGGCCGCTCACCCCTCCACTTT.

The chain is built from TRBV20-1 and TRBJ2-5; no firm D call. The CDR3 consists of 10 residues. Germline V gene lookup returns CDR1 DFQATT and CDR2 SNEGSKA (reference sequence). Trimming cost V 4 bases and J 5 bases, with 5 bases left between them. Written as DNA, the CDR3 is TGCAGTGCTACCGAGGAGACCCAGTACTTC. It is translated as CSATEETQYF.

The chain couples TRBV11-2 to TRBJ2-3, with TRBD2 matching over 11 bases. Germline-derived CDR1 and CDR2 are SGHAT and FQNNGV. The CDR3 has 17 amino acids. Trimming removed 1 base from V and 4 bases from J; junction bases left unmatched: 7. CDR3 nucleotides: TGTGCCAGCAGCTTAGGGCTAGCGGGAGGTCGCGCAGATACGCAGTATTTT. This codes for CASSLGLAGGRADTQYF.

The chain combines TRBV19 with TRBJ1-6; D might be TRBD1 (5 bases). The CDR3 extends over 14 amino acids. Trimming left V 3 bases short and J 10 bases short, with 13 bases between. Germline lookup yields CDR1 LNHDA and CDR2 SQIVND (reference sequence). The CDR3 nucleotides are TGTGCCAGTAGTATTCGGGGGTTGGACTCACCCCTCCACTTT. The encoded protein is CASSIRGLDSPLHF.

The genes are TRBV5-1 and TRBJ2-5; maybe TRBD1 (6 bases). Germline V CDR1 and CDR2: SGHRS, YFSETQ. The CDR3 has 16 residues. V lost 4 bases and J 0 bases, leaving 16 bases between the germline ends. DNA for the CDR3: TGCGCCAGCAGCCGACCCCCTAGGGGGTACCAAGAGACCCAGTACTTC. Translation gives CASSRPPRGYQETQYF.

The sample holds one count of this clone. The rearrangement joins TRBV27 to TRBJ2-7, with TRBD2 matching 14 bases. This CDR3 region has 15 residues. V gave up 4 bases and J gave up 11 bases; unmatched junction bases: 10. In germline, CDR1 is MNHEY, CDR2 SMNVEV (reference sequence). The CDR3, as DNA: TGTGCCAGCAGTTCCCCGCTGGGACTAGCGGGAGAGAAGTACTTC. Translating it yields CASSSPLGLAGEKYF.

This sequence joins TRBV7-7 and TRBJ2-3, with 12 bases identical to TRBD1. The CDR3 extends over 15 amino acids. Trimming took 5 bases from V and 5 from J; bases not matched to a gene: 5. CDR1 and CDR2 from the germline V gene are SSHAT and FNYEAQ (reference sequence). The CDR3 sequence: CASSLGQGAGDTQYF. Written as DNA, the CDR3 is TGTGCCAGCAGCCTGGGACAGGGGGCTGGAGATACGCAGTATTTT.

The V and J genes are TRBV5-1 and TRBJ1-2; a weak D match, TRBD1 (5 bases). Trimming cost V 2 bases and J 2 bases, with 13 bases left between them. Germline V lookup: CDR1 SGHRS, CDR2 YFSETQ. The CDR3 totals 15 residues. The CDR3 protein is CASSFGRQKNYGYTF. DNA for the CDR3: TGCGCCAGCAGCTTTGGTCGACAGAAGAACTATGGCTACACCTTC.

This chain uses TRBV19 with TRBJ2-5; 9 nucleotides line up with TRBD1. Germline values: CDR1 LNHDA, CDR2 SQIVND (reference sequence). CDR3 size: 15 residues. The V segment lost 6 bases and the J segment 2 bases; nucleotides outside the gene matches: 7. The CDR3, as DNA: TGTGCCAGTAGACCGACAGGGGGTGGACAAGAGACCCAGTACTTC. Its translation: CASRPTGGGQETQYF.

J is TRBJ2-3 and V is TRBV4-1; 7 bases are a match to TRBD2. Germline CDR1 reads MGHRA; CDR2 reads YSYEKL. J was trimmed by 11 bases and V by 0 bases; bases with no gene match: 5. This CDR3 comprises 13 residues. CDR3 residues: CASSQDWDYLQYF. The CDR3 DNA sequence: TGCGCCAGCAGCCAAGATTGGGACTACCTGCAGTATTTT.

V gene TRBV6-5 combines with J gene TRBJ1-1; D is possibly TRBD1 (5 bases). The CDR3 runs to 12 residues. V was pared by 5 bases and J by 6 bases, with 10 bases between. CDR1 is MNHEY and CDR2 is SVGAGI in the germline V gene. As DNA, the CDR3 is TGTGCCAGCAGTGGGGGGGTGGCTGAAGCTTTCTTT. Amino acids: CASSGGVAEAFF.

The chain employs TRBV18 and TRBJ2-3, with 7 bases identical to TRBD1. The CDR3 is 15 residues long. Per germline, CDR1 KGHSH and CDR2 LQKENI. V lost 4 bases to trimming and J lost 3 bases; unmatched junction nucleotides: 7. The CDR3 DNA reads TGTGCCAGCTCACTTCGGACAGGAACAACAGATACGCAGTATTTT. This encodes CASSLRTGTTDTQYF.

The chain employs TRBV19 and TRBJ1-5, with a weak D call TRBD1 (5 bases). Trimming left V 2 bases short and J 7 bases short, with 15 bases between. Germline CDR1 is LNHDA and CDR2 is SQIVND (reference sequence). The CDR3 length is 15 residues. The CDR3 DNA follows: TGTGCCAGTAGTATATCGGGGGGAGTCAGGCAGCCCCAGCATTTT. It specifies CASSISGGVRQPQHF.

The chain carries TRBV5-5 and TRBJ2-2; D is ambiguous. This CDR3 has 16 residues. Trimming took off 1 base at V and 2 bases at J, with 12 bases between the two ends. Germline values: CDR1 SGHKS, CDR2 YYEKEE (reference sequence). The DNA of the CDR3 is TGTGCCAGCAGCTTGTTGTCCAGGTTCAACACCGGGGAGCTGTTTTTT. Its translation: CASSLLSRFNTGELFF.